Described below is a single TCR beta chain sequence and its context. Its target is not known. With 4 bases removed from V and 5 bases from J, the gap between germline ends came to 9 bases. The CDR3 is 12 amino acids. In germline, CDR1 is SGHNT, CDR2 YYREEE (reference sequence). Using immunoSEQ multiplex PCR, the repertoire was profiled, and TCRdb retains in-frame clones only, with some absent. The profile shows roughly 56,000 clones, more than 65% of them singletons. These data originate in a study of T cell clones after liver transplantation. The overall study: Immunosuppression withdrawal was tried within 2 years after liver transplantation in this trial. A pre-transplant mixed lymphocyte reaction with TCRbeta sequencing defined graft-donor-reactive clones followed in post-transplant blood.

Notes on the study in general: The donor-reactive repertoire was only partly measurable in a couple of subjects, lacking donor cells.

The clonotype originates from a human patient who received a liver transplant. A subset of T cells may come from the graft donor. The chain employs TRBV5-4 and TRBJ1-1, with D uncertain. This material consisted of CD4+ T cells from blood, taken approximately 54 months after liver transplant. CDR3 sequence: CASSHQRTEAFF. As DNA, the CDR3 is TGTGCCAGCAGCCACCAGAGGACTGAAGCTTTCTTT.